This paragraph reports one T cell receptor beta chain. TCRdb's copy holds only in-frame clones and misses some; the assay was immunoSEQ multiplex PCR. The repertoire consists of 200,000 to 250,000 clones, with 80% to 90% occurring once and the leading ten covering over 9.5%. This CDR3 is 13 amino acids long. Germline-derived CDR1 and CDR2 are SEHNR and FQNEAQ (reference sequence). The V end lost 5 bases, the J end lost 2 bases, and 7 bases lay between the germline ends. This entry belongs to a study of blood T cell repertoires in COVID-19. The source of this sequence is an elderly woman with acute or convalescent COVID-19. V gene TRBV7-9 combines with J gene TRBJ1-5; D remains ambiguous. Sequencing was performed on peripheral blood. Written as DNA, the CDR3 is TGTGCCAGCAGCCGACAAGGCAATCAGCCCCAGCATTTT. Protein sequence: CASSRQGNQPQHF.